These 18 T cell receptor beta chains came from one sample sequenced in a study of response to subunit inactivated influenza vaccine. TCRdb used MiXCR to reprocess the RT-PCR reads, holding one entry per CDR3 protein. The sample consists of about half a million distinct CDR3 sequences, 11% of them appearing once. Sequenced here: PBMCs from blood, sampled 45 days after vaccination. The receptors shown here come from a man aged 45 to 65 who received an inactivated influenza vaccine.

This clonotype came up a few times. The chain employs TRBV7-2 and TRBJ2-2; 7 nucleotides line up with TRBD1. Germline V CDR1 and CDR2: SGHTA, FQGNSA. Trimming removed 5 bases from V and 0 bases from J; junction bases left unmatched: 6. The CDR3 covers 16 residues. The CDR3 nucleotides read TGTGCCAGCAGCGGATGGACAGGAACGAACACCGGGGAGCTGTTTTTT. The encoded protein is CASSGWTGTNTGELFF.

This clonotype was counted at least ten times. V is TRBV6-1 and J is TRBJ2-1; 7 bases line up with TRBD2. There are 15 residues in the CDR3. Germline CDR1 is MNHNS and CDR2 is SASEGT. Germline trimming cut 7 bases from V and 7 bases from J; bases unmatched to any gene: 13. CDR3 loop: CASNLASGFGNEQFF. CDR3 nucleotide sequence: TGTGCCAGCAACCTGGCTAGCGGCTTTGGGAATGAGCAGTTCTTC.

This clonotype was found a few times. The rearrangement uses TRBV5-1 and TRBJ2-5, with a possible D match to TRBD2 (5 bases). CDR3 size: 15 residues. The germline CDR1 and CDR2 sequences are SGHRS and YFSETQ. Trimming cost V 1 base and J 2 bases, with 12 bases left between them. The CDR3 protein is CASSLTRAGQETQYF. As DNA, the CDR3 is TGCGCCAGCAGCTTGACTCGCGCGGGTCAAGAGACCCAGTACTTC.

A remark on this clonotype: A clone one base away is much larger, so this may be a read error. This chain uses TRBV20-1 with TRBJ2-7; the D is unclear. V was trimmed by 3 bases and J by 3 bases, leaving 6 bases between them. Germline V lookup: CDR1 DFQATT, CDR2 SNEGSKA (reference sequence). The CDR3 consists of 11 residues. The CDR3 loop reads CSASKGYEQYF. CDR3 in DNA: TGCAGTGCTAGTAAGGGCTACGAGCAGTACTTC.

V is TRBV11-2 and J is TRBJ2-1; 8 bases map to TRBD2. V shed 7 bases, J shed 9 bases, and the junction held 14 bases outside the gene matches. CDR3 length equals 15 residues. Germline CDR1 SGHAT, CDR2 FQNNGV. The CDR3 DNA reads TGTGCCAGCACCCGTGCGTCGGGGGGGGCCGGTGAGCAGTTCTTC. It is translated as CASTRASGGAGEQFF. Looking up the rest from reference TRBV11-2 and TRBJ2-1 gives the full variable domain: EAGVAQSPRYKIIEKRQSVAFWCNPISGHATLYWYQQILGQGPKLLIQFQNNGVVDDSQLPKDRFSAERLKGVDSTLKIQPAKLEDSAVYLCASTRASGGAGEQFFGPGTRLTVL.

This clonotype was observed a handful of times. V usage is TRBV7-9 and J usage is TRBJ1-6; D ambiguous. The CDR3 consists of 15 residues. V lost 5 bases, J lost 8 bases, and 16 bases lay in between. The germline V gene encodes CDR1 SEHNR and CDR2 FQNEAQ (reference sequence). The CDR3 is CASSKAGLSDSPLHF. The CDR3 coding sequence is TGTGCCAGCAGCAAAGCTGGCCTTTCGGATTCACCCCTCCACTTT.

There are many counts of this clonotype. The chain uses TRBV18 and TRBJ1-4, with D perhaps matching TRBD1 (6 bases). This CDR3 has 13 amino acids. V lost 2 bases and J lost 8, with 9 bases in between. Germline CDR1 reads KGHSH; CDR2 reads LQKENI. CDR3 nucleotides: TGTGCCAGCTCACCAACAGGGAGGGAAAAACTGTTTTTT. Encoded protein: CASSPTGREKLFF.

This clonotype was seen only a few times. The chain carries TRBV20-1 and TRBJ2-2; maybe TRBD2 (6 bases). Germline loops: CDR1 DFQATT, CDR2 SNEGSKA (reference sequence). The CDR3 extends over 14 amino acids. Trimming stripped 5 bases from V and 6 bases from J, with 16 bases between. CDR3 DNA: TGCAGTGCTCGAAAGACTAGATCGGCCGGGGAGCTGTTTTTT. Translated, it gives CSARKTRSAGELFF.

The chain is built from TRBV15 and TRBJ2-5; possibly TRBD2 for D (7 bases). V lost 0 bases and J 5 bases, leaving 16 bases between the germline ends. The germline CDR1 and CDR2 sequences are LNHNV and YYDKDF (reference sequence). The CDR3 is made up of 16 amino acids. In DNA, the CDR3 is TGTGCCACCAGCAGAGATCTTGGACTAGGGGGTGAGACCCAGTACTTC. Its translation: CATSRDLGLGGETQYF.

In this sample, this clonotype turned up a few times. The chain uses TRBV27 and TRBJ1-6; D ambiguous. CDR1 and CDR2 from the germline V gene are MNHEY and SMNVEV (reference sequence). Trimming stripped 3 bases from V and 10 bases from J, with 7 bases between. This CDR3 comprises 12 residues. The CDR3 reads CASSFEASPLHF. The CDR3 region has the DNA TGTGCCAGCAGTTTCGAGGCATCACCCCTCCACTTT.

This clonotype was observed a handful of times. CDR3 loop: CASSLAPTSGRNEQFF. The CDR3 bases are TGCGCCAGCAGCTTGGCCCCGACTAGCGGGAGAAATGAGCAGTTCTTC. The chain employs TRBV5-1 and TRBJ2-1; TRBD2 agrees at 12 bases. From germline, CDR1 is SGHRS and CDR2 YFSETQ. CDR3 length: 16 amino acids. The junction had 5 bases not matched to a gene; V was cut back by 0 bases and J by 7 bases.

This clonotype was found a few times. This chain connects TRBV11-2 to TRBJ2-5; D is unresolved. CDR1 is SGHAT, CDR2 FQNNGV, per germline. V dropped 2 bases and J dropped 6 bases, with 22 bases sitting between them. The CDR3 is 17 amino acids. The CDR3 protein is CASSLSRAPLREKTQYF. CDR3 sequence (DNA): TGTGCCAGCAGCTTAAGCCGGGCCCCACTACGAGAGAAGACCCAGTACTTC.

This clonotype was recorded many times. The gene calls are TRBV7-2 and TRBJ2-2, with TRBD2 matching over 8 bases. V trimming: 5 bases; J trimming: 4 bases; junction bases outside the gene matches: 9. Germline V gene lookup returns CDR1 SGHTA and CDR2 FQGNSA. This CDR3 comprises 16 residues. The CDR3 DNA is TGTGCCAGCAGCCCGAGATGGAGCGGGGGCACCGGGGAGCTGTTTTTT. Translation gives CASSPRWSGGTGELFF.

This clonotype was detected many times. The V and J genes are TRBV7-9 and TRBJ2-7, with D hard to call. Deletions cut 4 bases from V and 4 bases from J, with 8 bases between. The germline CDR1 and CDR2 sequences are SEHNR and FQNEAQ (reference sequence). There are 12 residues in the CDR3. CDR3 residues: CASSSPPYEQYF. For the CDR3, the DNA is TGTGCCAGCAGCTCACCTCCATACGAGCAGTACTTC.

This clonotype was seen only a few times. The chain uses TRBV7-3 and TRBJ2-7; 7 bases are a match to TRBD1. The germline V gene encodes CDR1 SGHTA and CDR2 FQGTGA. This CDR3 is 14 amino acids long. Trimming cost V 5 bases and J 2 bases; bases outside gene matches: 6. The CDR3 DNA reads TGTGCCAGCAGCGTACAGGGGCCGCCCTACGAGCAGTACTTC. Translating it yields CASSVQGPPYEQYF.

The V gene is TRBV4-1, the J gene TRBJ2-1, with D possibly being TRBD1 or TRBD2 (7 bases each). The V end was cut by 0 bases, the J end by 8 bases, with 17 bases between. This CDR3 has 16 amino acids. Germline V lookup: CDR1 MGHRA, CDR2 YSYEKL. CDR3 DNA: TGCGCCAGCAGCCAAGATTGGGCAGGGGGGGGCGATGAGCAGTTCTTC. It yields the protein CASSQDWAGGGDEQFF.

The chain combines TRBV5-1 with TRBJ2-1, with D perhaps given as TRBD1 or TRBD2 (5 bases each). Between the trimmed V and J ends, which lost 0 bases and 0 bases, there was a span of 7 bases. The V gene's germline CDR1 is SGHRS and CDR2 YFSETQ. The CDR3 loop spans 15 amino acids. CDR3 region: CASSLVGDSYNEQFF. In DNA, the CDR3 is TGCGCCAGCAGCTTGGTGGGGGACTCCTACAATGAGCAGTTCTTC. The full variable domain, in which reference TRBV5-1 and TRBJ2-1 provide the parts outside the CDR3, is KAGVTQTPRYLIKTRGQQVTLSCSPISGHRSVSWYQQTPGQGLQFLFEYFSETQRNKGNFPGRFSGRQFSNSRSEMNVSTLELGDSALYLCASSLVGDSYNEQFFGPGTRLTVL.

This clonotype was observed a handful of times. The chain joins TRBV2 to TRBJ2-7; 8 bases fit TRBD2. This CDR3 contains 15 residues. J gave up 1 base and V 7 bases, and 9 bases lay outside the gene matches. Per the germline V gene, CDR1 is SNHLY and CDR2 is FYNNEI. CDR3 bases: TGTGCCAGCACCGAAGGTAGCGGGGTATCCTACGAGCAGTACTTC. This translates into CASTEGSGVSYEQYF.